Following are 3 T cell receptor beta chains from one sample sequenced in a study of T cell repertoires in cytomegalovirus infection. TCRdb reprocessed the reads via MiXCR and lists one record per CDR3 protein. Of roughly 500,000 distinct CDR3 sequences listed, approximately 46% were seen once; the top ten hold around 45%. Antigen specificity for these receptors is unknown. This specimen consisted of cultured PBMCs, obtained from culture after CMV antigen stimulation. The receptors come from a human donor in good health (CMV status not recorded). Some clones in this sample may be carry-over from other donors' samples.

The V call is TRBV28, the J call TRBJ1-6, with D perhaps TRBD1 (6 bases). Per germline, CDR1 MDHEN and CDR2 SYDVKM. The V end was cut by 4 bases, the J end by 13 bases, with 14 bases between. The length of the CDR3 is 13 residues. This chain's CDR3 is CASSSPLGAPLHF. The CDR3 DNA sequence: TGTGCCAGCAGTTCTCCGTTGGGGGCGCCCCTCCACTTT.

V and J are TRBV2 and TRBJ2-7; TRBD2 matches at 14 bases. The germline V gene has CDR1 SNHLY and CDR2 FYNNEI. The CDR3 sequence is 15 residues long. V dropped 5 bases and J dropped 5; count of bases not matched to a gene: 5. The CDR3 sequence: CASSSGLAGVNEQYF. The CDR3 DNA reads as TGTGCCAGCAGTTCGGGACTAGCGGGAGTAAACGAGCAGTACTTC. The whole variable domain, remainder taken from reference TRBV2 and TRBJ2-7, is EPEVTQTPSHQVTQMGQEVILRCVPISNHLYFYWYRQILGQKVEFLVSFYNNEISEKSEIFDDQFSVERPDGSNFTLKIRSTKLEDSAMYFCASSSGLAGVNEQYFGPGTRLTVT.

The J gene is TRBJ1-2, the V gene TRBV19; D not certain. The germline V gene encodes CDR1 LNHDA and CDR2 SQIVND (reference sequence). Trimming shortened V by 3 bases and J by 4 bases, and 15 bases separated the two germline ends. The CDR3 spans 15 residues. CDR3 sequence: CASSILASGGYGYTF. For the CDR3, the DNA is TGTGCCAGTAGTATTCTTGCATCAGGCGGCTATGGCTACACCTTC.